This T cell receptor beta chain was profiled in a study of blood T cell repertoires in COVID-19. As processed by the authors: Amplification with reference gene primers provided the estimates of nucleated cell counts. Clones were sequenced by immunoSEQ multiplex PCR, and TCRdb holds only the in-frame ones, with some missing. The V and J calls and clone size come from that table; D and trimming were worked out from the DNA. Among roughly 110,000 clones, 82% were seen once, and the ten largest hold 7.9%. Trimming removed 3 bases from V and 4 bases from J; junction bases left unmatched: 5. The CDR3 totals 14 residues. The germline gives CDR1 ENHRY, CDR2 SYGVKD.

The TCR was taken from a man in his 70s with acute or convalescent COVID-19. Sequencing was performed on peripheral blood. The V and J genes are TRBV10-3 and TRBJ1-1, with 7 bases aligning to TRBD1. Here the CDR3 DNA reads TGTGCCATCAGTGACTCGACAGGGTTCACTGAAGCTTTCTTT. This codes for CAISDSTGFTEAFF.